This T cell receptor (beta chain) was sequenced for a study of CD8 T cells in Susac syndrome. The CDR3 spans 14 residues. The germline V gene has CDR1 KGHSH and CDR2 LQKENI. Trimming pared 2 bases from V and 4 bases from J, leaving 11 bases between. RNA amounts of roughly 0.5 to 1 ug underwent reverse transcription with random hexamers. One entry per CDR3 protein results from TCRdb running MiXCR on the immunoSEQ multiplex PCR reads. The table lists about 150,000 distinct CDR3 sequences, 95% to 96% of them singletons. Specimen: CD8+ T cells from PBMCs. This sequence joins TRBV18 and TRBJ1-2; D is ambiguous. The TCR originated in a human donor with multiple sclerosis. As DNA, the CDR3 is TGTGCCAGCTCACCAGGATCCTGGGGCTATGGCTACACCTTC. Its translation: CASSPGSWGYGYTF.